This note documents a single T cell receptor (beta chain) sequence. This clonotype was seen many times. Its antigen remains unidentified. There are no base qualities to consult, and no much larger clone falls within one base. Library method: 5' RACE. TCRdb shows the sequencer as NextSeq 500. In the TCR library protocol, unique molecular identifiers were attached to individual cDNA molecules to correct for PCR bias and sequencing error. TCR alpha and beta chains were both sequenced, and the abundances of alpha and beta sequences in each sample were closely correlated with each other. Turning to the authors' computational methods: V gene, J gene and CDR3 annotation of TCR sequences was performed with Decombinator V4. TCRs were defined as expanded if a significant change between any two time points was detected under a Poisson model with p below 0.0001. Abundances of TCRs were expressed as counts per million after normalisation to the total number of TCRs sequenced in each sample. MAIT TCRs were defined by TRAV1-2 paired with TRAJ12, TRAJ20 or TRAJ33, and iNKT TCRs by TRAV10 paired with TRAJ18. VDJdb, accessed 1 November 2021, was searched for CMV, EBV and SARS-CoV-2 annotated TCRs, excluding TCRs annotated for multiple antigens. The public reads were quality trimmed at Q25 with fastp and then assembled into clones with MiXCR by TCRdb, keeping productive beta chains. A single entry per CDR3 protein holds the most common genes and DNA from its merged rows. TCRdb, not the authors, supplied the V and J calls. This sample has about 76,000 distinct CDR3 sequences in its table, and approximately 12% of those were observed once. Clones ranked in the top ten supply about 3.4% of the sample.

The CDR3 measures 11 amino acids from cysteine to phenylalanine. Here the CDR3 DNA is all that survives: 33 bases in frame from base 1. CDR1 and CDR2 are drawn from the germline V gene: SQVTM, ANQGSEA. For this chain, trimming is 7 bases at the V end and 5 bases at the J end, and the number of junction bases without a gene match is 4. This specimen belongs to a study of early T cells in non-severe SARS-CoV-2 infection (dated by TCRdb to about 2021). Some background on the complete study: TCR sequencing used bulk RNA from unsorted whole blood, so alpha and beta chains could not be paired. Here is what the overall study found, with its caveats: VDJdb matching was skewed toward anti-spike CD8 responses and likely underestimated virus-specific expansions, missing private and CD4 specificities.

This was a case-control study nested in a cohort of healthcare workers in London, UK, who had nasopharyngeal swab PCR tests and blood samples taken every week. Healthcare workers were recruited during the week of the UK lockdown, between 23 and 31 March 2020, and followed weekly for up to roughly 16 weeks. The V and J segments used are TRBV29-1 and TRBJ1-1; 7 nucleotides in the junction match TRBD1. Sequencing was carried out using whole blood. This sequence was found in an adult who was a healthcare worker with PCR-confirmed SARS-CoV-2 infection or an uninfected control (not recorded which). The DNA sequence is TGCAGCGCACAGGGGCGGACTGAAGCTTTCTTT. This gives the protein CSAQGRTEAFF.